This T cell receptor beta chain was retrieved from a study of shared clonotypes between healthy human individuals. Study context: Plates per donor: three CD4 naive, three CD4 memory, two CD8 naive, one CD8 memory.

Replicate PCRs for sorted subsets used 200 ng DNA; this equaled 25,000 to 35,000 T cell genomes. The method was immunoSEQ multiplex PCR; TCRdb's version includes in-frame clones alone and lacks a portion of them. The top ten hold 1.5% to 2% of the sample, which has about 680,000 clones, 73% seen once. V was pared by 9 bases and J by 11 bases, with 12 bases between. The CDR3 length is 10 residues. Germline CDR1 SEHNR, CDR2 FQNEAQ (reference sequence). Study results and limitations: Naive subsets, compared against memory subsets, generally had larger estimated richness values.

Each of the donors was a healthy adult who was HIV-negative and had not had a recent acute infection or vaccination. For this clone: What it binds is unknown.

This clonotype was sampled from a young woman in good health. Sequenced sample: memory CD4+ T cells sorted from blood. Sample subset: CD45RA-negative fraction. J is TRBJ2-3 and V is TRBV7-9; D perhaps matches TRBD2 (5 bases). The CDR3 reads CASARGRQYF. The CDR3 DNA reads as TGTGCCAGTGCACGGGGTAGGCAGTATTTT.